These T cell receptor beta chains were read from a single sample in a study of blood T cell repertoires in COVID-19. Clones were read by immunoSEQ multiplex PCR, and TCRdb kept only the in-frame ones, dropping some. Seen here are 200,000 to 300,000 clones, approximately 86% observed once, and the top ten hold about 2.1%. Sample: peripheral blood. The receptor source for this set is a man under 40 with active or convalescent COVID-19. CDR3s include the opening cysteine and the closing phenylalanine or tryptophan. D genes are given only for firm matches. Expanded clones are given a class, and other clones once, few, many or no size at all.

-,-,TRBV30,TRBJ1-5,CAWSRGSSNQPQHF,TGTGCCTGGAGTAGGGGGTCGAGCAATCAGCCCCAGCATTTT
-,TRBD1,TRBV5-4,TRBJ1-4,CASSQLPWTGWGEEEKLFF,TGTGCCAGCAGCCAATTGCCATGGACAGGGTGGGGCGAGGAGGAAAAACTGTTTTTT
-,TRBD1,TRBV18,TRBJ2-7,CASSPGTGRNYEQYF,TGTGCCAGCTCCCCCGGGACAGGGAGGAACTACGAGCAGTACTTC
-,-,TRBV30,TRBJ1-1,CAWRPLAGVNTEAFF,TGTGCCTGGAGACCACTGGCAGGGGTTAACACTGAAGCTTTCTTT
once,TRBD1,TRBV19,TRBJ2-5,CASIQGTVQETQYF,TGTGCCAGTATCCAGGGGACAGTCCAAGAGACCCAGTACTTC
-,-,TRBV11-2,TRBJ2-1,CASSAPPGNEQFF,TGTGCCAGCAGCGCTCCCCCGGGAAATGAGCAGTTCTTC
-,-,TRBV7-9,TRBJ2-1,CASSSSGSGFVGDEQFF,TGTGCCAGCAGCTCCAGTGGGTCAGGGTTCGTAGGAGATGAGCAGTTCTTC
-,-,TRBV3-1/TRBV3-2,TRBJ1-1,CASSQDRGARTEAFF,TGTGCCAGCAGCCAAGATCGGGGGGCTAGGACTGAAGCTTTCTTT
-,-,TRBV3-1/TRBV3-2,TRBJ1-2,CASSRGSSQYPGYGYTF,TGTGCCAGCAGCCGAGGCTCCTCGCAGTACCCGGGCTATGGCTACACCTTC
-,TRBD1,TRBV5-6,TRBJ2-1,CASSLGDSLNEQFF,TGTGCCAGCAGCTTGGGGGACAGTCTTAATGAGCAGTTCTTC